A single sample gave rise to the 10 T cell receptor beta chains below, sequenced in a study of CD8 T cells in ankylosing spondylitis. TCRdb reprocessed the 5' RACE reads with MiXCR, giving one entry per CDR3 protein. Of about 400,000 distinct CDR3 sequences listed, approximately 22% are singletons. Sequencing input: blood, either unsorted or a sorted T cell fraction (not recorded which). Source of these receptors: a male donor with ankylosing spondylitis or in good health (not recorded which).

This clonotype was observed once. The chain joins TRBV20-1 to TRBJ1-2; D is perhaps TRBD1 (5 bases). Trimming took 0 bases from V and 3 from J, leaving 14 bases between them. Looked up from germline, CDR1 is DFQATT and CDR2 is SNEGSKA (reference sequence). CDR3 length: 15 amino acids. The CDR3 is CSARDRQGGDYGYTF. CDR3 nucleotide sequence: TGCAGTGCTAGAGATAGGCAGGGAGGGGACTATGGCTACACCTTC.

This clonotype was detected only a few times. J is TRBJ2-1 and V is TRBV2; 12 bases align to TRBD1. V was pared by 3 bases and J by 2 bases, with 8 bases of the junction left unmatched. From germline, CDR1 is SNHLY and CDR2 FYNNEI. The CDR3 spans 18 residues. In DNA, the CDR3 is TGTGCCAGCAGTGACCCGTCGGGGACAGGGGGCCCCTACAATGAGCAGTTCTTC. This gives the protein CASSDPSGTGGPYNEQFF.

This clonotype occurred a few times. The chain carries TRBV7-8 and TRBJ2-3; D unclear. CDR3 length: 14 residues. Trimming took 2 bases from V and 2 from J, leaving 8 bases between them. Germline CDR1 is SGHVS and CDR2 is FQNEAQ. CDR3 in DNA: TGTGCCAGCAGCTTAAACAGAAACACAGATACGCAGTATTTT. This codes for CASSLNRNTDTQYF. Using reference TRBV7-8 and TRBJ2-3 for the parts outside the CDR3, the full variable domain is GAGVSQSPRYKVAKRGQDVALRCDPISGHVSLFWYQQALGQGPEFLTYFQNEAQLDKSGLPSDRFFAERPEGSVSTLKIQRTQQEDSAVYLCASSLNRNTDTQYFGPGTRLTVL.

The chain links TRBV14 to TRBJ2-1; D remains ambiguous. This CDR3 contains 13 residues. Germline V lookup: CDR1 SGHDN, CDR2 FVKESK. The V and J ends lost 5 bases and 0 bases respectively, with 5 bases between them. In DNA, the CDR3 is TGTGCCAGCAGCGCGAGCTCCTACAATGAGCAGTTCTTC. This translates into CASSASSYNEQFF.

This clonotype showed up just a few times. V and J are TRBV28 and TRBJ2-5; TRBD2 might be the D (5 bases). The CDR3 spans 14 residues. V was trimmed by 6 bases and J by 0 bases, leaving 11 bases between them. Germline CDR1 is MDHEN and CDR2 is SYDVKM. The CDR3 nucleotides are TGTGCCAGCAGCATACTAGTGGACCAAGAGACCCAGTACTTC. Its translation: CASSILVDQETQYF.

This clonotype appeared a few times. The chain uses TRBV4-1 and TRBJ2-2; tentatively, D is TRBD1 or TRBD2 (5 bases each). CDR1 MGHRA and CDR2 YSYEKL come from the germline V gene. This CDR3 has 12 residues. V lost 8 bases and J 4 bases, leaving 8 bases between the germline ends. The CDR3 DNA reads TGCGCCAGCGGGGGATTCACCGGGGAGCTGTTTTTT. It yields the protein CASGGFTGELFF.

J is TRBJ2-3 and V is TRBV5-1; 10 nucleotides line up with TRBD1. The CDR3 runs 17 residues. The V and J ends lost 4 bases and 2 bases, in that order; junction bases with no gene match: 10. The germline gives CDR1 SGHRS, CDR2 YFSETQ. The CDR3 is CASSPQRGTGVTDTQYF. CDR3 DNA: TGCGCCAGCAGCCCTCAAAGGGGGACAGGGGTCACAGATACGCAGTATTTT.

The chain is built from TRBV12-3 or TRBV12-4 and TRBJ2-5; D uncertain. Trimming stripped 3 bases from V and 2 bases from J, with 10 bases between. The CDR3 is made up of 14 amino acids. CDR3 amino acids: CASSFRHGQETQYF. DNA of the CDR3: TGTGCCAGCAGTTTCCGACACGGACAAGAGACCCAGTACTTC.

This clonotype has a count of ten or more. This chain joins TRBV28 and TRBJ1-4, with D unclear. This CDR3 has 15 residues. V lost 3 bases, J lost 1 base, and 9 bases lay in between. Germline CDR1 MDHEN, CDR2 SYDVKM. This CDR3 is CASSFVRGTNEKLFF. For the CDR3, the DNA is TGTGCCAGCAGTTTTGTTCGCGGAACTAATGAAAAACTGTTTTTT.

The chain has TRBV2 and TRBJ2-1, with D perhaps given as TRBD1 or TRBD2 (6 bases each). The CDR3 has 16 amino acids. Per germline, CDR1 SNHLY and CDR2 FYNNEI. The ends were cut back, 6 bases at V and 6 bases at J, with 21 bases in the middle. The chain's CDR3 is CASRQGSGGYGNEQFF. CDR3 DNA: TGTGCCAGCAGGCAAGGGTCCGGGGGCTATGGCAATGAGCAGTTCTTC.